This TCR beta chain comes out of a study of immune evolution from preneoplasia to lung adenocarcinoma. Study-level points and caveats: From normal lung to invasive adenocarcinoma, top clone frequencies appeared to decrease.

The protocol was immunoSEQ multiplex PCR, while the TCRdb copy is restricted to in-frame clones and leaves out a portion. Of several thousand clones in the sample, over 75% are singletons; the top ten hold about 2.5%. V lost 5 bases to trimming and J lost 3 bases; unmatched junction nucleotides: 7. This CDR3 has 16 amino acids. The germline gives CDR1 SGHAT, CDR2 FQNNGV. To note about this clone: What it binds is not known.

This sequence joins TRBV11-2 and TRBJ2-1, with TRBD2 matching 10 bases. The sequenced sample was FFPE atypical adenomatous hyperplasia tissue from the lung. Noted subset: atypical adenomatous hyperplasia (AAH), lung preneoplasia. This receptor was taken from a person aged 70 to 85 with lung adenocarcinoma. The CDR3 nucleotides are TGTGCCAGCAGCGCCCCGGGACTAGCGAGCTACAATGAGCAGTTCTTC. This gives the protein CASSAPGLASYNEQFF.